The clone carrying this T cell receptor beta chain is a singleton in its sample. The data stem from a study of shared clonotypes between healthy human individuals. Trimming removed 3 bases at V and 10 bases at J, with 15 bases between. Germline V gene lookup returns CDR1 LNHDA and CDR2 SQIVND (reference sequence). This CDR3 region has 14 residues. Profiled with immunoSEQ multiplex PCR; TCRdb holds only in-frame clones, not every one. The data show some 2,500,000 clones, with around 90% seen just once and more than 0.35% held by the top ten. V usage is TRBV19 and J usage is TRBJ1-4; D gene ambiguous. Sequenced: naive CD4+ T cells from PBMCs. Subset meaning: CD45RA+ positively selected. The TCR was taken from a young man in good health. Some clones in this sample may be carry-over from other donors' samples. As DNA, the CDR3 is TGTGCCAGTAGTATGGGTCCCACTGACGTAAAACTGTTTTTT. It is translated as CASSMGPTDVKLFF.